One and the same sample provided the 24 T cell receptor beta chains below, sequenced in a study of post-analysis software for immune sequencing data. Their target antigens are unknown. Libraries were made from TCR beta cDNA, and they carried unique molecular identifiers. TCRdb re-analysed the PCR reads in MiXCR, keeping a single row per CDR3 protein. Of roughly 620,000 distinct CDR3 sequences detected, roughly 46% appear once; the ten largest clones hold 1.5% to 2%. Whole-study results and caveats: TRBV5-6, TRBV5-1 and TRBV20-1 belonged to a set of about five TRBV segments that were more frequent in patients than controls.

Specimen: blood. The receptors derive from a girl aged 5 to 17 with multiple sclerosis.

The chain employs TRBV5-6 and TRBJ1-5, with D unresolved. The germline V and J ends were trimmed by 4 bases and 5 bases, with 16 bases remaining between them. The CDR3 is made up of 15 amino acids. Germline V gene sequence: CDR1 SGHDT, CDR2 YYEEEE. The DNA of the CDR3 is TGTGCCAGCAGCAACAGAAATCTTAGAGATCAGCCCCAGCATTTT. It encodes CASSNRNLRDQPQHF.

The CDR3 here is CSAYYRGSTDTQYF. CDR3 coding DNA: TGCAGCGCCTACTACAGGGGATCGACAGATACGCAGTATTTT. The chain couples TRBV29-1 to TRBJ2-3; 7 nucleotides agree with TRBD1. The CDR3 totals 14 residues. Germline CDR1 SQVTM, CDR2 ANQGSEA. V trimming: 7 bases; J trimming: 3 bases; junction bases outside the gene matches: 10.

V gene TRBV27 combines with J gene TRBJ2-6, with TRBD1 identical over 8 bases. The length of the CDR3 is 17 residues. Germline V gene sequence: CDR1 MNHEY, CDR2 SMNVEV (reference sequence). The V segment lost 3 bases and the J segment 0 bases; nucleotides outside the gene matches: 4. CDR3 in amino acids: CASSLDRAISGANVLTF. For the CDR3, the DNA is TGTGCCAGCAGTTTGGACAGGGCTATCTCTGGGGCCAACGTCCTGACTTTC.

The gene calls are TRBV10-3 and TRBJ2-1, with 10 bases matching TRBD2. Germline assignment: CDR1 ENHRY and CDR2 SYGVKD. The CDR3 length is 13 residues. The V and J ends lost 7 bases and 5 bases, in that order; junction bases with no gene match: 2. The CDR3 nucleotides are TGTGCCATCACCCTAGCGGGGGACAATGAGCAGTTCTTC. Protein product: CAITLAGDNEQFF.

This clonotype was detected a few times. J is TRBJ2-5 and V is TRBV9; tentatively, D is TRBD1 (6 bases). Trimming removed 3 bases from V and 0 bases from J, with 12 bases in between. From germline, CDR1 is SGDLS and CDR2 YYNGEE. The CDR3 is 15 residues long. The CDR3 spells CASSDRQGYQETQYF. The CDR3 nucleotides read TGTGCCAGCAGCGACCGGCAGGGGTACCAAGAGACCCAGTACTTC.

DNA of the CDR3: TGTGCTAGTGGTTTGCAGGGATTCGATGAGCAGTTCTTC. Amino acid sequence: CASGLQGFDEQFF. The chain has TRBV12-5 and TRBJ2-1; possibly TRBD1 for D (5 bases). Trimming shortened V by 2 bases and J by 8 bases, and 10 bases separated the two germline ends. CDR3 length: 13 residues. Germline V gene data show CDR1 as LGHNT and CDR2 as FRNRAP.

This clonotype was observed a few times. The CDR3 here is CATSATPHGDGGYTF. CDR3 DNA sequence: TGTGCCACCAGCGCTACTCCCCACGGGGACGGCGGCTACACCTTC. The genes are TRBV24-1 and TRBJ1-2; tentative D call: TRBD1 (5 bases). The CDR3 length is 15 residues. The germline V gene has CDR1 KGHDR and CDR2 SFDVKD. V shed 7 bases and J shed 8 bases, with 22 bases lying between them.

This chain links TRBV4-2 with TRBJ1-2; D uncertain. The V end was cut by 0 bases, the J end by 5 bases, with 7 bases between. Per germline, CDR1 LGHNA and CDR2 YNFKEQ. The CDR3 is 13 residues long. The DNA for the CDR3 is TGTGCCAGCAGCCAAGAAAGACAATATGGCTACACCTTC. It codes for CASSQERQYGYTF.

The rearrangement links TRBV30 to TRBJ2-2; TRBD1 agrees at 10 bases. From germline, CDR1 is GTSNPN and CDR2 SVGIG (reference sequence). The CDR3 is 13 amino acids. Trimming removed 3 bases from V and 8 bases from J; junction bases left unmatched: 3. The CDR3 region is CAWRRQGAGELFF. CDR3 in DNA: TGTGCCTGGAGGAGACAGGGGGCAGGGGAGCTGTTTTTT. The variable domain in full, completed from reference TRBV30 and TRBJ2-2, reads SQTIHQWPATLVQPVGSPLSLECTVEGTSNPNLYWYRQAAGRGLQLLFYSVGIGQISSEVPQNLSASRPQDRQFILSSKKLLLSDSGFYLCAWRRQGAGELFFGEGSRLTVL.

The chain is built from TRBV7-9 and TRBJ2-7; D is unclear. V was shortened by 5 bases and J by 0 bases, with 17 bases between the two germline ends. The germline V gene encodes CDR1 SEHNR and CDR2 FQNEAQ (reference sequence). There are 16 residues in the CDR3. CDR3 sequence: CASSVLTGLSSYEQYF. DNA of the CDR3: TGTGCCAGCAGCGTACTTACGGGCCTGAGCTCCTACGAGCAGTACTTC.

This clonotype was detected a few times. This chain links TRBV10-1 with TRBJ2-1; 7 bases are shared with TRBD2. This CDR3 has 16 amino acids. V lost 5 bases to trimming and J lost 7 bases; unmatched junction nucleotides: 14. Germline CDR1 and CDR2: WNHNN and SYGVQD (reference sequence). CDR3 region: CASSPSGAGNRNEQFF. The CDR3 nucleotides read TGCGCCAGCAGTCCCTCGGGAGCGGGAAATAGGAATGAGCAGTTCTTC.

V usage is TRBV12-3 or TRBV12-4 and J usage is TRBJ2-2, with 7 bases that match TRBD1. V shed 8 bases, J shed 6 bases, and the junction held 6 bases outside the gene matches. The CDR3 contains 13 residues. The CDR3 coding sequence is TGTGCCAGCTGGACAGGTGCCTCCGGGGAGCTGTTTTTT. It codes for CASWTGASGELFF.

In its sample, this clonotype was seen a few times. The chain has TRBV10-3 and TRBJ2-7, with TRBD2 as a possible D gene (6 bases). Germline CDR1 is ENHRY and CDR2 is SYGVKD. V was cut by 2 bases and J by 2 bases, with 19 bases left in between. The CDR3 length is 17 residues. CDR3 region: CAISERPIGTEPYEQYF. The CDR3 DNA is TGTGCCATCAGTGAGAGGCCCATCGGGACTGAACCCTACGAGCAGTACTTC.

This clonotype turned up a few times. The gene calls are TRBV20-1 and TRBJ2-3; 7 nucleotides align to TRBD2. The trim removed 5 bases at V and 0 bases at J, leaving 8 bases unmatched. There are 15 residues in the CDR3. Germline V gives CDR1 DFQATT, CDR2 SNEGSKA (reference sequence). The chain's CDR3 is CSASRRELSTDTQYF. The CDR3 DNA is TGCAGTGCTTCACGGCGGGAGCTTAGCACAGATACGCAGTATTTT.

This clonotype was detected once. The chain joins TRBV5-1 to TRBJ1-2; 7 bases match TRBD1. CDR3 length: 13 residues. Germline CDR1 reads SGHRS; CDR2 reads YFSETQ. The V and J ends lost 2 bases and 6 bases, in that order; junction bases with no gene match: 4. In nucleotides, the CDR3 is TGCGCCAGCAGCTTACAGGGGAGCGATGGCTACACCTTC. Its translation: CASSLQGSDGYTF.

The rearrangement uses TRBV4-1 and TRBJ2-5, with 8 bases identical to TRBD1. V lost 1 base to trimming and J lost 2 bases; unmatched junction nucleotides: 0. The CDR3 is 14 amino acids. Germline loops: CDR1 MGHRA, CDR2 YSYEKL. In nucleotides, the CDR3 is TGCGCCAGCAGCCAAGGGGACAGGCAAGAGACCCAGTACTTC. This codes for CASSQGDRQETQYF.

The rearrangement uses TRBV2 and TRBJ2-5; 13 bases line up with TRBD2. Germline values: CDR1 SNHLY, CDR2 FYNNEI. V lost 8 bases to trimming and J lost 11 bases; unmatched junction nucleotides: 14. This CDR3 has 15 residues. Here the CDR3 reads CASRGTSGNFNEQYF. The CDR3 DNA reads TGTGCCAGCCGCGGGACTAGCGGGAACTTTAATGAGCAGTACTTC.

The chain has TRBV6-5 and TRBJ2-1, with D hard to call. V shed 7 bases and J shed 9 bases, with 13 bases lying between them. Looked up from germline, CDR1 is MNHEY and CDR2 is SVGAGI. The CDR3 has 12 amino acids. The CDR3 DNA is TGTGCCAGCAAGTCAAGGGCTTGTGAGCAGTTCTTC. Its protein is CASKSRACEQFF.

This clonotype was seen repeatedly, ten times or more. This chain links TRBV4-1 with TRBJ1-2, with 7 bases identical to TRBD1. V dropped 0 bases and J dropped 4; count of bases not matched to a gene: 5. CDR3 length: 15 residues. From germline, CDR1 is MGHRA and CDR2 YSYEKL. CDR3 sequence reads: CASSQEADRAYGYTF. Written as DNA, the CDR3 is TGCGCCAGCAGCCAAGAGGCCGACAGGGCCTATGGCTACACCTTC.

This clonotype was observed a handful of times. The V and J genes are TRBV5-1 and TRBJ2-5; possibly TRBD1 for D (6 bases). The CDR3 runs 15 residues. Germline V gene data show CDR1 as SGHRS and CDR2 as YFSETQ. V lost 4 bases and J lost 0, with 13 bases in between. CDR3 loop: CASSVQGAYQETQYF. Here the CDR3 DNA reads TGCGCCAGCAGCGTACAGGGCGCGTACCAAGAGACCCAGTACTTC.

This sequence joins TRBV12-3 or TRBV12-4 and TRBJ2-1; D not certain. CDR3 length equals 11 residues. V gave up 3 bases and J gave up 12 bases, with 9 bases separating them. CDR3 in DNA: TGTGCCAGCAGTTTGACCGGTAGGCAGTTCTTC. Its translation: CASSLTGRQFF.

This chain links TRBV5-1 with TRBJ1-1; 9 nucleotides line up with TRBD1. The CDR3 has 14 residues. The V gene's germline CDR1 is SGHRS and CDR2 YFSETQ. V dropped 3 bases and J dropped 5; count of bases not matched to a gene: 5. The CDR3 DNA sequence: TGCGCCAGCAGCTCTGGACAGGGGTTAACTGAAGCTTTCTTT. Protein sequence: CASSSGQGLTEAFF.

This clonotype was picked up a small number of times. The rearrangement links TRBV20-1 to TRBJ2-5; 7 bases align to TRBD2. Germline-derived CDR1 and CDR2 are DFQATT and SNEGSKA (reference sequence). The CDR3 runs to 11 residues. This CDR3 reads CTAGVRETQYF. In nucleotides, the CDR3 is TGCACCGCGGGGGTACGGGAGACCCAGTACTTC.

This clonotype was found many times. This chain uses TRBV7-3 with TRBJ2-7; D possibly corresponds to TRBD1 (5 bases). The CDR3 loop spans 12 amino acids. Germline CDR1 SGHTA, CDR2 FQGTGA. V was clipped by 2 bases and J by 7 bases, with 9 bases between them. In nucleotides, the CDR3 is TGTGCCAGCAGCTTAGGTGGGGCAGAGCAGTACTTC. Protein product: CASSLGGAEQYF.